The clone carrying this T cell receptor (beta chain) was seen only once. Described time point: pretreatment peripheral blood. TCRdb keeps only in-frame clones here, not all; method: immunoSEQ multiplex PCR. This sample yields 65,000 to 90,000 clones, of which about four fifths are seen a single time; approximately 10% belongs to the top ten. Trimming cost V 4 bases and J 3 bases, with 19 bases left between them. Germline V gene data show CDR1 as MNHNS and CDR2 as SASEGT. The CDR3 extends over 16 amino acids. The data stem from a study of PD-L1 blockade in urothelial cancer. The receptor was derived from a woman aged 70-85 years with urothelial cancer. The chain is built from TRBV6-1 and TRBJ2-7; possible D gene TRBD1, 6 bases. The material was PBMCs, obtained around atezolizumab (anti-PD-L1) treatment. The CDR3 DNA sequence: TGTGCCAGCAGTGGTTTTACAGGGAAGGTCCTCTACGAGCAGTACTTC. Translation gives CASSGFTGKVLYEQYF.